Detailed here is one TCR beta chain. Its specificity is unknown. Primed by a sample-barcoded 5' primer and a J-beta primer mix, a second PCR proceeded for about 7 to 11 cycles. Every single cDNA molecule received a tag from a template-switch adaptor with 12 random nucleotides. TCRdb reprocessed the 5' RACE reads with MiXCR, giving one entry per CDR3 protein. The sample includes about 1.4 million distinct CDR3 sequences, around 59% of them seen just once. The germline CDR1 and CDR2 sequences are ENHRY and SYGVKD. The CDR3 runs to 14 residues. The J segment lost 3 bases and the V segment lost 7 bases, leaving 7 bases of the junction unmatched. The sample comes from a study of blood T cells in healthy people across ages. The overall study: In model experiments, template switching was able to capture about one barcoded beta molecule for every two T cells that were present.

Study-level findings and limits: In older individuals, TCR beta diversity per million T cells was lower, falling roughly linearly with age. There were more naive CD4+ cells and higher diversity in long-lived donors than in aged donors.

The rearrangement joins TRBV10-3 to TRBJ2-7; 9 positions match TRBD1. The receptor's source is a man aged 18 to 35 in good health. Sequenced: blood. CDR3 amino acids: CAIMRTGAVYEQYF. The CDR3 nucleotides are TGTGCCATCATGCGGACAGGGGCAGTCTACGAGCAGTACTTC.